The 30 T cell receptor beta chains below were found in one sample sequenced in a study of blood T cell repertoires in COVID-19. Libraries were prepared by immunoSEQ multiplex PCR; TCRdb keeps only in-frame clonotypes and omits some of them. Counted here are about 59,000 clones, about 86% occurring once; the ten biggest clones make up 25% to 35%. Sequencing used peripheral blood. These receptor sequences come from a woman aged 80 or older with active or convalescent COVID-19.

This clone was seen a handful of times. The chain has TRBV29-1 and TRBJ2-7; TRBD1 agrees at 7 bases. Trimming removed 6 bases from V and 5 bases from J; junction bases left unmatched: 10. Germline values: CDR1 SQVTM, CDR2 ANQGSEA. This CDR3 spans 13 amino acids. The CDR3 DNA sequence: TGCAGCGTAGGGGACAGCGTTGGCAACGAGCAGTACTTC. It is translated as CSVGDSVGNEQYF.

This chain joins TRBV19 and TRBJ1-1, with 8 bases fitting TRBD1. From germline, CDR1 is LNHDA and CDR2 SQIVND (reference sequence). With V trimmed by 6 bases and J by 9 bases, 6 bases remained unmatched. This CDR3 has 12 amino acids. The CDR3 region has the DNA TGTGCCAGTAGGGACCGGACAGGGCAAGCTTTCTTT. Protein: CASRDRTGQAFF.

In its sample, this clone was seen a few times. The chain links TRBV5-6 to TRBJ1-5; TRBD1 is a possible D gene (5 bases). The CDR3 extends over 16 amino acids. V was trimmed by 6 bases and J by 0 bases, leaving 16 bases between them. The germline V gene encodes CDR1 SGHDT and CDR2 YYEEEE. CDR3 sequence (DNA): TGTGCCAGCATCGAATTCCAGGGTGATAGCAATCAGCCCCAGCATTTT. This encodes CASIEFQGDSNQPQHF. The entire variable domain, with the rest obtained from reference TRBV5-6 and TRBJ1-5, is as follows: DAGVTQSPTHLIKTRGQQVTLRCSPKSGHDTVSWYQQALGQGPQFIFQYYEEEERQRGNFPDRFSGHQFPNYSSELNVNALLLGDSALYLCASIEFQGDSNQPQHFGDGTRLSIL.

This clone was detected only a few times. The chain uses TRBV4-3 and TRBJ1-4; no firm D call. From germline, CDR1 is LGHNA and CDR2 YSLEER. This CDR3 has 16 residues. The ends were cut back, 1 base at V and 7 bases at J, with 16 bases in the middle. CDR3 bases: TGCGCCAGCAGCCAAGGCCCCGGACTCGGAGGTGAAAAACTGTTTTTT. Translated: CASSQGPGLGGEKLFF.

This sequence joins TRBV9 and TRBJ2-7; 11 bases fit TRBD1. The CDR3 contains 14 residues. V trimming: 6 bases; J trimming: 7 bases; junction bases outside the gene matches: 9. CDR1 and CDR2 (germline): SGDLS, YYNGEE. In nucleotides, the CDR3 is TGTGCCAGCAACACTGGGGACAGGGGGGGTGAGCAGTACTTC. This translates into CASNTGDRGGEQYF. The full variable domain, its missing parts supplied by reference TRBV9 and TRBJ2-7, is DSGVTQTPKHLITATGQRVTLRCSPRSGDLSVYWYQQSLDQGLQFLIQYYNGEERAKGNILERFSAQQFPDLHSELNLSSLELGDSALYFCASNTGDRGGEQYFGPGTRLTVT.

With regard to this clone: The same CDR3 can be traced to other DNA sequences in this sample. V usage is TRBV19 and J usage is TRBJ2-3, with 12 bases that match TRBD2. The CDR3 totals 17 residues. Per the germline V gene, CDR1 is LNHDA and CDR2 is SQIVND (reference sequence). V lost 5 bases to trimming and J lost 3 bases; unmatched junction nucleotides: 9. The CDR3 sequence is CASSSRLAGDLTDTQYF. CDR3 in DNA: TGTGCCAGTAGTTCCCGACTAGCGGGGGACTTAACAGATACGCAGTATTTT.

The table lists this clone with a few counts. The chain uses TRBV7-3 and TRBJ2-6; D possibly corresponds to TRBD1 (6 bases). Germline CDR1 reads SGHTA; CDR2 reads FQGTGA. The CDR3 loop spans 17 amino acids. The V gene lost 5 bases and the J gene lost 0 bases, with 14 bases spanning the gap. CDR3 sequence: CASSPLGGISGANVLTF. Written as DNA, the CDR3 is TGTGCCAGCAGCCCGCTTGGGGGCATCTCTGGGGCCAACGTCCTGACTTTC.

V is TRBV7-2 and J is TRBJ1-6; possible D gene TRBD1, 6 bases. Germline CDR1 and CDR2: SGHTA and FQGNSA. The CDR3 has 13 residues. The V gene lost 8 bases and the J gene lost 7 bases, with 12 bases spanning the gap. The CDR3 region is CASGGGYNSPLHF. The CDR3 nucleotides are TGTGCCAGCGGGGGCGGGTACAATTCACCCCTCCACTTT.

The CDR3 sequence: CASSLGRGRYGYTF. The CDR3 bases are TGTGCCAGCAGCCTCGGGAGGGGCCGGTATGGCTACACCTTC. The V and J genes are TRBV28 and TRBJ1-2, with D maybe TRBD1 (5 bases). This CDR3 has 14 residues. Germline V gene sequence: CDR1 MDHEN, CDR2 SYDVKM. The V gene lost 6 bases and the J gene lost 5 bases, with 16 bases spanning the gap.

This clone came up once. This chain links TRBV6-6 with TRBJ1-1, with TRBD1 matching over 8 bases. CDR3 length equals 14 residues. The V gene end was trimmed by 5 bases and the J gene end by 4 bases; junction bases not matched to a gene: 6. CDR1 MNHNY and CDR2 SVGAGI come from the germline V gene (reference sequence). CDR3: CASSHGQGSTEAFF. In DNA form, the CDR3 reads TGTGCCAGCAGTCACGGACAGGGTAGCACTGAAGCTTTCTTT.

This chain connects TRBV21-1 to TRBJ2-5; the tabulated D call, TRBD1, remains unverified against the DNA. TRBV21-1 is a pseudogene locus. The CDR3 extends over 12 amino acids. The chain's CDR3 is CASRQGLETQYF. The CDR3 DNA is TGTGCCAGCAGGCAGGGGTTGGAGACCCAGTACTTC.

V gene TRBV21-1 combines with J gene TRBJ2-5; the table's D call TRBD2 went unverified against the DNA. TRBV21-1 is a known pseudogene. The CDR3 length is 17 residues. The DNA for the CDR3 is TGTGCCAGCAGCCTCCACGGGGCTAGCGGGGGGCGCGCGACCCAGTACTTC. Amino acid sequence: CASSLHGASGGRATQYF.

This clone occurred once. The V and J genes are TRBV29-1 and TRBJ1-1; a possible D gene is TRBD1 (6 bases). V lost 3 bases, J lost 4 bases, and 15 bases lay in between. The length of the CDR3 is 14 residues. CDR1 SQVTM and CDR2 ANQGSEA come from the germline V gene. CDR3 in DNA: TGCAGCGTTGAGAAGGGCGGCAGGGGCACTGAAGCTTTCTTT. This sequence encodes CSVEKGGRGTEAFF.

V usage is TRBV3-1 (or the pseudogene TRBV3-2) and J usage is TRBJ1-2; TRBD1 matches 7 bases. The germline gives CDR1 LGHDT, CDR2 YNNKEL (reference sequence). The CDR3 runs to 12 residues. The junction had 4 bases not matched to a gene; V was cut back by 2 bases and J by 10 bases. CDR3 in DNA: TGTGCCAGCAGCCAACTACAGGGGAACTACACCTTC. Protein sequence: CASSQLQGNYTF.

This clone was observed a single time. CDR3 in DNA: TGTGCCAGCAGTTTACGGGGGGGGTTCCAAGAGACCCAGTACTTC. As protein: CASSLRGGFQETQYF. J is TRBJ2-5 and V is TRBV28; 8 bases map to TRBD2. V was clipped by 2 bases and J by 1 base; unmatched bases: 3. Germline values: CDR1 MDHEN, CDR2 SYDVKM. The CDR3 runs to 15 residues.

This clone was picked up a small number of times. CDR3 bases: TGCGCCAGCAGCAAAGGACAGGGGGGGAGTGAAAAACTGTTTTTT. Residues: CASSKGQGGSEKLFF. The rearrangement joins TRBV4-3 to TRBJ1-4; TRBD1 aligns across 10 bases. This CDR3 contains 15 residues. J was trimmed by 7 bases and V by 5 bases; bases with no gene match: 7. Germline V lookup: CDR1 LGHNA, CDR2 YSLEER.

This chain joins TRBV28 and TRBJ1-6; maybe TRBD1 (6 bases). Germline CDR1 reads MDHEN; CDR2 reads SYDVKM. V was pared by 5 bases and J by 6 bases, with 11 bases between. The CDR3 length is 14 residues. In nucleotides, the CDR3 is TGTGCCAGCAGTCCCGGACAGTTTAATTCACCCCTCCACTTT. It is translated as CASSPGQFNSPLHF.

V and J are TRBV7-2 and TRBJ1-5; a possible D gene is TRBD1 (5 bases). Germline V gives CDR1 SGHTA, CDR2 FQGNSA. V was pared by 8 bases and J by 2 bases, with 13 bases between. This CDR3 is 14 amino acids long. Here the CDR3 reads CASGKGLGNQPQHF. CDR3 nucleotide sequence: TGTGCCAGCGGAAAGGGGTTAGGCAATCAGCCCCAGCATTTT. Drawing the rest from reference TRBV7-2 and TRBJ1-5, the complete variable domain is GAGVSQSPSNKVTEKGKDVELRCDPISGHTALYWYRQSLGQGLEFLIYFQGNSAPDKSGLPSDRFSAERTGGSVSTLTIQRTQQEDSAVYLCASGKGLGNQPQHFGDGTRLSIL.

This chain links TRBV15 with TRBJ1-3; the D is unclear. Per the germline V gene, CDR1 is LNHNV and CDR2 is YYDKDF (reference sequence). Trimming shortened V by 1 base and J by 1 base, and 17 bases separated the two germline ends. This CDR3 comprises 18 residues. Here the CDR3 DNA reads TGTGCCACCAGCAGAGGCGGTTTTGAACGAGGGTCTGGAAACACCATATATTTT. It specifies CATSRGGFERGSGNTIYF.

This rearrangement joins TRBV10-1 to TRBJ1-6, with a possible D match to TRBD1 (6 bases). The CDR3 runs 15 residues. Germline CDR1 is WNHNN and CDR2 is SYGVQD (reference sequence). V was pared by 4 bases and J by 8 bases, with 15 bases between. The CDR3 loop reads CASSGYGRGYSPLHF. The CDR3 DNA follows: TGCGCCAGCAGTGGATACGGCAGGGGTTATTCACCCCTCCACTTT.

The CDR3 bases are TGTGCCAGCAGCTTGTCGGACAGGGGTGGAAACACCATATATTTT. Protein sequence: CASSLSDRGGNTIYF. The chain couples TRBV5-8 to TRBJ1-3, with 9 bases fitting TRBD1. CDR3 length: 15 amino acids. The germline V gene encodes CDR1 SGHTS and CDR2 YDEGEE. With V trimmed by 1 base and J by 3 bases, 2 bases remained unmatched.

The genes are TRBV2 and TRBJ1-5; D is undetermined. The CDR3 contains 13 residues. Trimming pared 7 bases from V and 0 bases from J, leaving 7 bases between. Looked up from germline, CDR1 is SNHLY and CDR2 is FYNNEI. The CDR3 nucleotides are TGTGCCAGCAACGAGATTAGCAATCAGCCCCAGCATTTT. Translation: CASNEISNQPQHF.

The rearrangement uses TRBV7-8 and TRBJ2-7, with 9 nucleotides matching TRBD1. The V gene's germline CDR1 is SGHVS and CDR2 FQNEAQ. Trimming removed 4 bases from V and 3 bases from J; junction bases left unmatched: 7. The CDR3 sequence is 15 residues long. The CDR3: CASSSRKGQGYEQYF. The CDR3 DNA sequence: TGTGCCAGCAGCTCCAGGAAGGGACAGGGCTACGAGCAGTACTTC.

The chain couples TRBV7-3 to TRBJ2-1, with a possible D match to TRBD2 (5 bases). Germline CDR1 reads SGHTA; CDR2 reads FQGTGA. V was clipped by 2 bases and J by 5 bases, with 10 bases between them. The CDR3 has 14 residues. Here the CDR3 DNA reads TGTGCCAGCAGCTTATCGAGAGGGAACAATGAGCAGTTCTTC. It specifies CASSLSRGNNEQFF.

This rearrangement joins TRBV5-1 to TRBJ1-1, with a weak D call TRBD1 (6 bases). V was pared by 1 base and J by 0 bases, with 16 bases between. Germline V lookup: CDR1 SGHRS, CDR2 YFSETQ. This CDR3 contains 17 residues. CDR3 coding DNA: TGCGCCAGCAGCTTGTATCAGGGGACGAGTCTGAACACTGAAGCTTTCTTT. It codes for CASSLYQGTSLNTEAFF.

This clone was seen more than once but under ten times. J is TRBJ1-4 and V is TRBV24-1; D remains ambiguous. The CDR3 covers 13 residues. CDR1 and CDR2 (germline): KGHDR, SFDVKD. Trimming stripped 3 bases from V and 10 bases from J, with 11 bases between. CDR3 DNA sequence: TGTGCCACCAGTGATCCGAGTCTAGGAAAACTGTTTTTT. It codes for CATSDPSLGKLFF.

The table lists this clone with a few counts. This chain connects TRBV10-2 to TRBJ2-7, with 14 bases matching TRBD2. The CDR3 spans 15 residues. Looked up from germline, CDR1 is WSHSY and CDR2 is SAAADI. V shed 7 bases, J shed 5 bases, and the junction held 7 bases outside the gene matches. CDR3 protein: CASKKGTSGGNEQYF. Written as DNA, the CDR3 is TGCGCCAGCAAAAAAGGGACTAGCGGGGGTAACGAGCAGTACTTC.

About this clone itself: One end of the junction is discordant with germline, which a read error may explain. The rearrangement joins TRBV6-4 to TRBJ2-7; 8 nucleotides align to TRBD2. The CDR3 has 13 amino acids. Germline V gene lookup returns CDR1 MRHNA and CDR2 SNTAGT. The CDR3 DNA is TGTGCCAGCAGTGACTCTAACGGGGGGGGACCCCTATTC. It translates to CASSDSNGGGPLF.

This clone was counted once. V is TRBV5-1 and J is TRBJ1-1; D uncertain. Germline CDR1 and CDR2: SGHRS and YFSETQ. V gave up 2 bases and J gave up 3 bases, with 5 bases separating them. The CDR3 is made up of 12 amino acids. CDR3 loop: CASSFTDTEAFF. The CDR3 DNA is TGCGCCAGCAGCTTCACGGACACTGAAGCTTTCTTT.

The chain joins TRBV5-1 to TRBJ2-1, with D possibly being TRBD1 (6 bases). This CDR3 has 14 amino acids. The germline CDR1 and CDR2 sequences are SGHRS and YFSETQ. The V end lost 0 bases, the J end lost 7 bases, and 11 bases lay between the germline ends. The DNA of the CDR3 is TGCGCCAGCAGCTTGGGACAAGGACAGAATGAGCAGTTCTTC. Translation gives CASSLGQGQNEQFF. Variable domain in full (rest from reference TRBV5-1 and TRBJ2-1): KAGVTQTPRYLIKTRGQQVTLSCSPISGHRSVSWYQQTPGQGLQFLFEYFSETQRNKGNFPGRFSGRQFSNSRSEMNVSTLELGDSALYLCASSLGQGQNEQFFGPGTRLTVL.